This passage covers 32 T cell receptor beta chains from one sample sequenced in a study of blood T cell repertoires in COVID-19. Assay: immunoSEQ multiplex PCR; the TCRdb copy retains only in-frame clones and omits some. The sample includes fewer than 250,000 clones, roughly 83% of them seen just once. Sample: peripheral blood. Receptors were obtained from a woman in her 70s with active or convalescent COVID-19.

For this clone: This specimen includes other DNA sequences encoding the same CDR3. This chain connects TRBV18 to TRBJ2-4; 8 bases match TRBD1. CDR1 and CDR2 (germline): KGHSH, LQKENI. J was trimmed by 7 bases and V by 3 bases; bases with no gene match: 5. The CDR3 covers 14 residues. CDR3 DNA sequence: TGTGCCAGCTCACCTGGACAGGGTTTGAACATTCAGTACTTC. Residues: CASSPGQGLNIQYF.

This chain uses TRBV9 with TRBJ2-7; D ambiguous. The CDR3 loop spans 13 amino acids. V was trimmed by 1 base and J by 3 bases, leaving 8 bases between them. Looked up from germline, CDR1 is SGDLS and CDR2 is YYNGEE. This chain's CDR3 is CASSVRSRYEQYF. The CDR3 nucleotides are TGTGCCAGCAGCGTACGGAGCCGCTACGAGCAGTACTTC.

This chain joins TRBV9 and TRBJ1-4; a weak D match, TRBD1 (5 bases). This CDR3 is built from 16 residues. Germline V gene lookup returns CDR1 SGDLS and CDR2 YYNGEE. V lost 0 bases and J lost 3, with 12 bases in between. CDR3 in DNA: TGTGCCAGCAGCGTAGCTGGGGGGGGAGCTAATGAAAAACTGTTTTTT. Translating gives CASSVAGGGANEKLFF.

This chain joins TRBV19 and TRBJ1-1; 9 bases are shared with TRBD1. The CDR3 sequence is 14 residues long. Germline-derived CDR1 and CDR2 are LNHDA and SQIVND (reference sequence). V lost 6 bases to trimming and J lost 7 bases; unmatched junction nucleotides: 9. The CDR3 sequence: CASSNYRGRGEAFF. The CDR3 DNA reads as TGTGCCAGTAGCAACTACAGGGGGCGGGGTGAAGCTTTCTTT.

This chain joins TRBV24-1 and TRBJ2-1, with a possible D match to TRBD2 (5 bases). Deletions cut 4 bases from V and 4 bases from J, with 7 bases between. This CDR3 comprises 13 residues. The germline V gene has CDR1 KGHDR and CDR2 SFDVKD. The chain's CDR3 is CATSERGYNEQFF. The CDR3, as DNA: TGTGCCACCAGTGAACGGGGTTACAATGAGCAGTTCTTC.

A few counts support this clone. The same CDR3 arises from other DNA sequences in this sample as well. The chain couples TRBV9 to TRBJ2-1, with 7 bases aligning to TRBD2. The length of the CDR3 is 14 residues. The germline V gene encodes CDR1 SGDLS and CDR2 YYNGEE. V lost 1 base, J lost 6 bases, and 4 bases stayed unmatched. Here the CDR3 reads CASSVRDYTNEQFF. CDR3 nucleotides: TGTGCCAGCAGCGTAAGGGACTATACCAATGAGCAGTTCTTC.

The V gene is TRBV19, the J gene TRBJ2-7, with D unclear. The CDR3 runs to 13 residues. Trimming shortened V by 5 bases and J by 5 bases, and 13 bases separated the two germline ends. Germline CDR1 and CDR2: LNHDA and SQIVND (reference sequence). The CDR3: CASSSRPPNEQYF. The CDR3 nucleotides read TGTGCCAGTAGTTCCCGCCCCCCTAACGAGCAGTACTTC.

The chain has TRBV19 and TRBJ2-1; 7 nucleotides line up with TRBD1. The CDR3 has 17 residues. Germline V gene sequence: CDR1 LNHDA, CDR2 SQIVND (reference sequence). The trim removed 1 base at V and 8 bases at J, leaving 14 bases unmatched. CDR3 sequence reads: CASSIGQGVAGLDEQFF. CDR3 sequence (DNA): TGTGCCAGTAGTATAGGACAGGGAGTGGCGGGTCTGGATGAGCAGTTCTTC. Variable domain in full (rest from reference TRBV19 and TRBJ2-1): DGGITQSPKYLFRKEGQNVTLSCEQNLNHDAMYWYRQDPGQGLRLIYYSQIVNDFQKGDIAEGYSVSREKKESFPLTVTSAQKNPTAFYLCASSIGQGVAGLDEQFFGPGTRLTVL.

This rearrangement joins TRBV18 to TRBJ2-3; D is perhaps TRBD2 (5 bases). V lost 4 bases to trimming and J lost 6 bases, with 23 bases between them. The CDR3 is 17 residues long. Germline loops: CDR1 KGHSH, CDR2 LQKENI. The CDR3 is CASSLPGWLTGPDTQYF. The CDR3 DNA is TGTGCCAGCTCACTCCCGGGGTGGCTTACTGGTCCGGATACGCAGTATTTT.

V and J are TRBV7-8 and TRBJ2-7, with TRBD1 matching 8 bases. This CDR3 is 15 amino acids long. Germline CDR1 and CDR2: SGHVS and FQNEAQ. The trim removed 4 bases at V and 2 bases at J, leaving 7 bases unmatched. The CDR3 nucleotides read TGTGCCAGCAGCTCCCAGGGGGCCATCGCCTACGAGCAGTACTTC. Amino acids: CASSSQGAIAYEQYF.

The gene calls are TRBV12-3 or TRBV12-4 and TRBJ1-3, with D hard to call. Trimming stripped 6 bases from V and 0 bases from J, with 6 bases between. This CDR3 spans 13 amino acids. The CDR3 here is CASRANSGNTIYF. CDR3 sequence (DNA): TGTGCCAGCAGGGCCAACTCTGGAAACACCATATATTTT.

The CDR3 is CASSLASSGDEQYF. CDR3 nucleotide sequence: TGCGCCAGCAGCTTAGCGTCTAGCGGGGACGAGCAGTACTTC. The chain couples TRBV5-1 to TRBJ2-7; 9 bases are shared with TRBD2. This CDR3 is built from 14 residues. Germline V CDR1 and CDR2: SGHRS, YFSETQ. The ends lost 2 bases at V and 5 bases at J; junction bases unmatched: 5.

This chain uses TRBV5-1 with TRBJ2-3; D gene ambiguous. Trimming took 4 bases from V and 0 from J, leaving 15 bases between them. This CDR3 comprises 16 residues. Germline V gene data show CDR1 as SGHRS and CDR2 as YFSETQ. The CDR3, as DNA: TGCGCCAGCAGCCGCACCACCGGAGTTAGCACAGATACGCAGTATTTT. Encoded protein: CASSRTTGVSTDTQYF.

This chain connects TRBV11-2 to TRBJ2-7, with D possibly being TRBD2 (6 bases). The CDR3 totals 13 residues. CDR1 is SGHAT and CDR2 is FQNNGV in the germline V gene. V was cut by 7 bases and J by 3 bases, with 13 bases left in between. The DNA for the CDR3 is TGTGCCAGCACCCTGGGACTGCGCTACGAGCAGTACTTC. Protein product: CASTLGLRYEQYF.

The J gene is TRBJ2-3, the V gene TRBV5-1; D is unclear. Germline CDR1 and CDR2: SGHRS and YFSETQ. CDR3 length equals 15 residues. Trimming cost V 0 bases and J 2 bases, with 10 bases left between them. CDR3 coding DNA: TGCGCCAGCAGCTTGGACAGTGTTAACACAGATACGCAGTATTTT. It encodes CASSLDSVNTDTQYF.

The V gene is TRBV5-1, the J gene TRBJ1-2; D unresolved. Trimming shortened V by 4 bases and J by 4 bases, and 11 bases separated the two germline ends. CDR3 size: 13 residues. In germline, CDR1 is SGHRS, CDR2 YFSETQ. The CDR3 DNA sequence: TGCGCCAGCAGCCCGATAGCCAGCTATGGCTACACCTTC. This translates into CASSPIASYGYTF.

The chain links TRBV3-1 (or the pseudogene TRBV3-2) to TRBJ2-3, with 11 nucleotides matching TRBD2. This CDR3 has 17 residues. V lost 1 base and J lost 2; bases outside the gene matches: 5. Germline V CDR1 and CDR2: LGHDT, YNNKEL (reference sequence). CDR3 protein: CASSQVGTSGHTDTQYF. CDR3 coding DNA: TGTGCCAGCAGCCAAGTGGGGACTAGCGGCCACACAGATACGCAGTATTTT.

This chain connects TRBV6-5 to TRBJ1-1; D remains unclear. Trimming cost V 4 bases and J 7 bases, with 10 bases left between them. The CDR3 runs to 12 residues. Germline V gene sequence: CDR1 MNHEY, CDR2 SVGAGI. Here the CDR3 reads CASSLGASEAFF. CDR3 nucleotide sequence: TGTGCCAGCAGTTTAGGCGCTAGTGAAGCTTTCTTT.

The chain has TRBV6-1 and TRBJ2-7; D possibly corresponds to TRBD2 (6 bases). The V end was cut by 3 bases, the J end by 4 bases, with 10 bases between. The CDR3 is 13 amino acids. Germline CDR1 reads MNHNS; CDR2 reads SASEGT. The CDR3 reads CASSETRGYEQYF. Written as DNA, the CDR3 is TGTGCCAGCAGTGAGACTAGAGGTTACGAGCAGTACTTC.

The chain employs TRBV30 and TRBJ2-1; 7 positions agree with TRBD2. J was trimmed by 7 bases and V by 3 bases; bases with no gene match: 6. This CDR3 contains 13 residues. Germline CDR1 and CDR2: GTSNPN and SVGIG (reference sequence). CDR3 DNA: TGTGCCTGGAGGTCTCCCGGGGGGAATGAGCAGTTCTTC. Residues: CAWRSPGGNEQFF.

The chain is built from TRBV19 and TRBJ2-7; 7 nucleotides align to TRBD2. V lost 10 bases, J lost 5 bases, and 8 bases stayed unmatched. Germline V gene sequence: CDR1 LNHDA, CDR2 SQIVND (reference sequence). CDR3 length: 12 amino acids. CDR3: CATRGDYNEQYF. In DNA form, the CDR3 reads TGTGCCACGCGAGGGGACTACAACGAGCAGTACTTC.

This chain uses TRBV13 with TRBJ2-7, with D hard to call. CDR1 is PRHDT and CDR2 is FYEKMQ in the germline V gene (reference sequence). Trimming pared 3 bases from V and 0 bases from J, leaving 9 bases between. The CDR3 consists of 14 residues. In nucleotides, the CDR3 is TGTGCCAGCAGCTTGCAGGCGTCCTCCTACGAGCAGTACTTC. This codes for CASSLQASSYEQYF.

This clone occurred once. This sequence joins TRBV7-2 and TRBJ1-4, with a possible D match to TRBD1 (5 bases). V lost 3 bases and J 5 bases, leaving 10 bases between the germline ends. The CDR3 has 14 amino acids. Germline CDR1 and CDR2: SGHTA and FQGNSA. The CDR3 here is CASSLQGGNEKLFF. Written as DNA, the CDR3 is TGTGCCAGCAGCTTGCAGGGTGGCAATGAAAAACTGTTTTTT.

The chain employs TRBV28 and TRBJ1-4; TRBD1 aligns across 7 bases. CDR3 length: 14 amino acids. The germline CDR1 and CDR2 sequences are MDHEN and SYDVKM. With 6 bases clipped from V and 8 bases from J, the junction kept 9 bases outside the gene matches. In nucleotides, the CDR3 is TGTGCCAGCAGACCTACAGGGGAATGGGAAAAACTGTTTTTT. Its translation is CASRPTGEWEKLFF.

The V call is TRBV5-1, the J call TRBJ2-7, with 9 bases matching TRBD1. This CDR3 contains 16 residues. J gave up 6 bases and V 4 bases, and 14 bases lay outside the gene matches. CDR1 is SGHRS and CDR2 is YFSETQ in the germline V gene. DNA for the CDR3: TGCGCCAGCAGCCCCACCCCGGGACAGGGACTGATCGAGCAGTACTTC. This sequence encodes CASSPTPGQGLIEQYF.

The V and J genes are TRBV9 and TRBJ2-5, with TRBD2 matching 7 bases. Germline V gene data show CDR1 as SGDLS and CDR2 as YYNGEE. V shed 2 bases, J shed 4 bases, and the junction held 5 bases outside the gene matches. CDR3 size: 14 residues. This chain's CDR3 is CASSVSSGGETQYF. The CDR3 DNA sequence: TGTGCCAGCAGCGTTTCATCGGGGGGAGAGACCCAGTACTTC.

The rearrangement joins TRBV19 to TRBJ2-1, with D possibly being TRBD2 (5 bases). The germline gives CDR1 LNHDA, CDR2 SQIVND (reference sequence). The CDR3 is made up of 12 amino acids. With 6 bases removed from V and 3 bases from J, the gap between germline ends came to 6 bases. The CDR3 loop is CASSTSYNEQFF. CDR3 coding DNA: TGTGCCAGTAGCACTAGCTACAATGAGCAGTTCTTC.

In this sample, this clone turned up once. The chain links TRBV5-5 to TRBJ2-5; possibly TRBD1 for D (5 bases). The CDR3 has 12 residues. The germline V and J ends were trimmed by 4 bases and 2 bases, with 6 bases remaining between them. Germline CDR1 is SGHKS and CDR2 is YYEKEE (reference sequence). In nucleotides, the CDR3 is TGTGCCAGCAGCACAGGACAAGAGACCCAGTACTTC. Protein: CASSTGQETQYF.

The chain recombines TRBV6-2 or TRBV6-3 with TRBJ2-7, with unresolved D. Germline CDR1 is MNHEY and CDR2 is SVGEGT. Trimming cost V 4 bases and J 3 bases, with 10 bases left between them. CDR3 length: 13 amino acids. CDR3 in amino acids: CASSSSYNYEQYF. CDR3 DNA: TGTGCCAGCAGTTCCTCATACAACTACGAGCAGTACTTC.

V and J are TRBV19 and TRBJ2-3, with TRBD2 matching over 13 bases. Germline values: CDR1 LNHDA, CDR2 SQIVND (reference sequence). The CDR3 has 16 amino acids. Trimming at V came to 5 bases and at J to 8 bases, leaving 10 bases not matched to a gene. The CDR3 reads CASSVGLAGTRGTQYF. CDR3 sequence (DNA): TGTGCCAGTAGTGTGGGACTAGCGGGGACAAGGGGTACGCAGTATTTT. The whole variable domain, remainder taken from reference TRBV19 and TRBJ2-3, is DGGITQSPKYLFRKEGQNVTLSCEQNLNHDAMYWYRQDPGQGLRLIYYSQIVNDFQKGDIAEGYSVSREKKESFPLTVTSAQKNPTAFYLCASSVGLAGTRGTQYFGPGTRLTVL.

The chain combines TRBV7-9 with TRBJ1-3, with 7 bases lining up with TRBD1. Germline CDR1 SEHNR, CDR2 FQNEAQ (reference sequence). V was clipped by 5 bases and J by 8 bases; unmatched bases: 12. The CDR3 covers 15 residues. CDR3 region: CASSPRQGRADTIYF. The DNA for the CDR3 is TGTGCCAGCAGCCCCCGACAGGGCAGGGCGGACACCATATATTTT.

V and J are TRBV6-6 and TRBJ2-7; TRBD1 matches 9 bases. V lost 6 bases, J lost 0 bases, and 6 bases stayed unmatched. The CDR3 spans 15 residues. In germline, CDR1 is MNHNY, CDR2 SVGAGI (reference sequence). As DNA, the CDR3 is TGTGCCAGCAGCTCGAGGGACAGGGCCTCCTACGAGCAGTACTTC. This gives the protein CASSSRDRASYEQYF.